These 23 T cell receptor beta chains originate from one sample sequenced in a study of neurological immune-mediated disorders. One entry per CDR3 protein, called by TCRdb with MiXCR from the 5' RACE reads. The sample contains about 54,000 distinct CDR3 sequences, 4% of which appear only once. The sequenced sample was CD4+ T cells from blood. Receptors were obtained from a woman aged 40 to 55 with multiple sclerosis.

This clonotype was seen many times. J is TRBJ2-1 and V is TRBV29-1; D call uncertain. The CDR3 contains 10 residues. Germline-derived CDR1 and CDR2 are SQVTM and ANQGSEA. Trimming pared 4 bases from V and 10 bases from J, leaving 8 bases between. CDR3 residues: CSVGSWEQFF. DNA of the CDR3: TGCAGCGTTGGGTCGTGGGAGCAGTTCTTC.

This clonotype was seen repeatedly, ten times or more. This chain uses TRBV5-1 with TRBJ1-1; 8 bases agree with TRBD1. Germline CDR1 and CDR2: SGHRS and YFSETQ. The CDR3 extends over 14 amino acids. With V trimmed by 0 bases and J by 3 bases, 1 base remained unmatched. The DNA of the CDR3 is TGCGCCAGCAGCTTGGCGACAGGGGACACTGAAGCTTTCTTT. Protein sequence: CASSLATGDTEAFF.

The V and J genes are TRBV15 and TRBJ1-5, with D perhaps matching TRBD1 (6 bases). Germline V gene lookup returns CDR1 LNHNV and CDR2 YYDKDF (reference sequence). The CDR3 covers 16 residues. The V and J ends lost 0 bases and 6 bases respectively, with 15 bases between them. This chain's CDR3 is CATSRDGRGGTQPQHF. For the CDR3, the DNA is TGTGCCACCAGCAGAGACGGCAGGGGAGGGACTCAGCCCCAGCATTTT.

This clonotype was seen repeatedly, ten times or more. This chain joins TRBV5-1 and TRBJ1-1; TRBD1 might be the D (5 bases). Germline CDR1 and CDR2: SGHRS and YFSETQ. The V gene lost 0 bases and the J gene lost 0 bases, with 24 bases spanning the gap. This CDR3 is built from 20 residues. This CDR3 is CASSLEGRWGIKGMNTEAFF. The CDR3 nucleotides are TGCGCCAGCAGCTTGGAGGGTCGGTGGGGGATAAAGGGGATGAACACTGAAGCTTTCTTT.

This clonotype was seen many times. V and J are TRBV5-1 and TRBJ2-3, with no clear D. V was shortened by 4 bases and J by 2 bases, with 11 bases between the two germline ends. This CDR3 has 14 residues. Per germline, CDR1 SGHRS and CDR2 YFSETQ. The CDR3 loop reads CASSRPSSTDTQYF. DNA for the CDR3: TGCGCCAGCAGCCGTCCCTCCTCCACAGATACGCAGTATTTT.

This clonotype came up many times. The chain carries TRBV20-1 and TRBJ1-1; no clear D gene. Germline V CDR1 and CDR2: DFQATT, SNEGSKA (reference sequence). This CDR3 is 11 amino acids long. CDR3 amino acids: CRARSNTEAFF. In nucleotides, the CDR3 is TGCAGGGCCCGATCGAACACTGAAGCTTTCTTT.

This clonotype came up many times. The CDR3 sequence is CAIQADPPSYEQYF. In DNA, the CDR3 is TGTGCCATTCAGGCGGACCCACCCTCCTACGAGCAGTACTTC. V and J are TRBV6-1 and TRBJ2-7; D gene uncertain. This CDR3 contains 14 residues. The germline gives CDR1 MNHNS, CDR2 SASEGT. Between the trimmed V and J ends, which lost 10 bases and 0 bases, there was a span of 16 bases.

There are many counts of this clonotype. The rearrangement joins TRBV20-1 to TRBJ1-2; a possible D gene is TRBD1 (5 bases). From germline, CDR1 is DFQATT and CDR2 SNEGSKA (reference sequence). CDR3 length: 13 amino acids. The V gene lost 7 bases and the J gene lost 8 bases, with 20 bases spanning the gap. The CDR3 protein is CSGGGAVSLGYTF. CDR3 nucleotides: TGCAGTGGGGGCGGGGCAGTGAGTTTAGGCTACACCTTC.

This clonotype was recorded a few times. The chain joins TRBV11-2 to TRBJ2-7; D is unclear. V was clipped by 5 bases and J by 2 bases, with 19 bases between them. This CDR3 has 16 amino acids. CDR1 and CDR2 (germline): SGHAT, FQNNGV. CDR3 coding DNA: TGTGCCAGCAGCGCCGCAGTCTATTTGGGGACCTACGAGCAGTACTTC. It yields the protein CASSAAVYLGTYEQYF.

This clonotype has a count of ten or more. This rearrangement joins TRBV4-1 to TRBJ1-2, with D tentatively TRBD1 (5 bases). Germline CDR1 is MGHRA and CDR2 is YSYEKL. Trimming left V 6 bases short and J 4 bases short, with 15 bases between. CDR3 length: 14 residues. The CDR3 bases are TGCGCCAGCAGTCTCGTTGATCAGGGCTATGGCTACACCTTC. Translation gives CASSLVDQGYGYTF.

This clonotype was recorded at least ten times. V and J are TRBV27 and TRBJ2-1; 9 positions match TRBD2. The trim removed 1 base at V and 8 bases at J, leaving 3 bases unmatched. The CDR3 is 14 residues long. The germline gives CDR1 MNHEY, CDR2 SMNVEV (reference sequence). Here the CDR3 DNA reads TGTGCCAGCAGTTTATGGGGACTAGCCGATGAGCAGTTCTTC. Residues: CASSLWGLADEQFF.

This clonotype appeared many times. One base away lies a much larger clone, so this may be a sequencing read error. The chain employs TRBV14 and TRBJ2-1; TRBD2 is a possible D gene (6 bases). Germline loops: CDR1 SGHDN, CDR2 FVKESK. The CDR3 has 13 amino acids. With 3 bases removed from V and 4 bases from J, the gap between germline ends came to 7 bases. The CDR3 sequence: CASSHGTYNEQFF. Written as DNA, the CDR3 is TGTGCCAGCAGCCACGGGACTTACAATGAGCAGTTCTTC.

This clonotype has at least ten counts. This chain joins TRBV10-1 and TRBJ2-7, with 8 nucleotides matching TRBD2. This CDR3 region has 14 residues. V was clipped by 0 bases and J by 6 bases; unmatched bases: 4. Germline V gene sequence: CDR1 WNHNN, CDR2 SYGVQD (reference sequence). The CDR3 protein is CASSESRSGGEQYF. As DNA, the CDR3 is TGCGCCAGCAGTGAGTCGAGGAGCGGGGGCGAGCAGTACTTC.

In its sample, this clonotype was seen many times. The chain couples TRBV5-1 to TRBJ2-1; the match to TRBD2 covers 7 bases. CDR3 length: 16 amino acids. V trimming: 0 bases; J trimming: 2 bases; junction bases outside the gene matches: 5. Per the germline V gene, CDR1 is SGHRS and CDR2 is YFSETQ. CDR3 bases: TGCGCCAGCAGCTTGGCCAGCGGGAATACCTACAATGAGCAGTTCTTC. Translation gives CASSLASGNTYNEQFF.

This clonotype was seen ten or more times. The rearrangement uses TRBV4-1 and TRBJ2-2; the D is unclear. CDR3 length equals 12 residues. Germline assignment: CDR1 MGHRA and CDR2 YSYEKL. The ends were cut back, 5 bases at V and 5 bases at J, with 6 bases in the middle. The CDR3 here is CASSTLTGELFF. The CDR3 DNA reads as TGCGCCAGCAGCACCCTTACCGGGGAGCTGTTTTTT.

This clonotype occurred many times. The CDR3 DNA follows: TGTGCCAGCTCACCGGTCGCGGAGATGAACACTGAAGCTTTCTTT. Amino acids: CASSPVAEMNTEAFF. V is TRBV18 and J is TRBJ1-1; unclear D gene. V shed 3 bases and J shed 0 bases, with 11 bases lying between them. The CDR3 consists of 15 residues. Germline CDR1 reads KGHSH; CDR2 reads LQKENI.

In its sample, this clonotype was seen many times. The chain uses TRBV20-1 and TRBJ2-1; D may be TRBD1 (5 bases). The CDR3 consists of 16 residues. Germline loops: CDR1 DFQATT, CDR2 SNEGSKA (reference sequence). Between the trimmed V and J ends, which lost 8 bases and 6 bases, there was a span of 26 bases. The CDR3 reads CSPTQGSVGVGNEQFF. DNA for the CDR3: TGCAGTCCTACCCAGGGTTCCGTCGGAGTGGGCAATGAGCAGTTCTTC.

This clonotype was seen at least ten times. V is TRBV12-3 or TRBV12-4 and J is TRBJ2-1; tentatively, D is TRBD1 (6 bases). The CDR3 length is 13 residues. The V end was cut by 8 bases, the J end by 2 bases, with 10 bases between. CDR3 protein: CASGRTAYNEQFF. The DNA of the CDR3 is TGTGCCAGCGGTAGGACAGCCTACAATGAGCAGTTCTTC.

This clonotype was observed many times. The V call is TRBV20-1, the J call TRBJ2-1; 11 positions match TRBD2. This CDR3 is built from 15 residues. V shed 2 bases and J 8 bases; nucleotides not matched to a gene: 8. CDR1 and CDR2 from the germline V gene are DFQATT and SNEGSKA (reference sequence). Written as DNA, the CDR3 is TGCAGTGCTAGACCGCCTAGCGGGGGGATCTATGAGCAGTTCTTC. It specifies CSARPPSGGIYEQFF.

This clonotype was counted ten times or more. The V and J genes are TRBV20-1 and TRBJ1-2; no clear D. The length of the CDR3 is 13 residues. V was pared by 6 bases and J by 5 bases, with 16 bases between. From germline, CDR1 is DFQATT and CDR2 SNEGSKA (reference sequence). In DNA, the CDR3 is TGCAGTGCCCCTTTATTGACGGGGTATGGCTACACCTTC. This sequence encodes CSAPLLTGYGYTF.

This clonotype has a count of ten or more. The chain links TRBV10-3 to TRBJ2-7; TRBD1 or TRBD2 may be the D gene (5 bases each). V shed 3 bases and J shed 3 bases, with 15 bases lying between them. Germline values: CDR1 ENHRY, CDR2 SYGVKD. This CDR3 comprises 15 residues. The CDR3 region is CAISDQSGDRYEQYF. The CDR3 bases are TGTGCCATCAGTGATCAGTCCGGGGACCGCTACGAGCAGTACTTC.

This clonotype has a count of ten or more. The CDR3 is CASFPGVTQETQYF. The CDR3 DNA reads TGCGCCAGCTTCCCGGGGGTCACACAAGAGACCCAGTACTTC. The chain joins TRBV5-1 to TRBJ2-5; D may be TRBD2 (6 bases). The CDR3 loop spans 14 amino acids. Germline CDR1 SGHRS, CDR2 YFSETQ. V lost 7 bases to trimming and J lost 2 bases, with 15 bases between them.

This clonotype came up many times. CDR3 nucleotides: TGCGCCAGCAGCCCGGGGGGAAGCTCTGGAAACACCATATATTTT. Its protein product is CASSPGGSSGNTIYF. The J gene is TRBJ1-3, the V gene TRBV5-1, with D perhaps matching TRBD1 (5 bases). The CDR3 consists of 15 residues. CDR1 is SGHRS, CDR2 YFSETQ, per germline. V dropped 4 bases and J dropped 0 bases, with 11 bases sitting between them.